Listed here are 20 T cell receptor beta chains from one sample, sequenced in a study of cytomegalovirus exposure and HLA in healthy donors. The PCR employed 60 Vbeta primers together with 13 Jbeta primers. Repertoires were generated with immunoSEQ multiplex PCR, while TCRdb's copy carries only in-frame clones and drops some. The top ten hold 1.3% to 1.5% of the sample, which has fewer than 200,000 clones, 65% to 85% seen once. Sequencing was done on a sample of PBMCs. The receptors shown here come from a man aged 60 to 75 in good health and CMV-seronegative.

The chain is built from TRBV4-3 and TRBJ2-3; TRBD2 is a possible D gene (6 bases). The CDR3 is 17 amino acids. Germline values: CDR1 LGHNA, CDR2 YSLEER. The V and J ends lost 5 bases and 4 bases respectively, with 22 bases between them. In nucleotides, the CDR3 is TGCGCCAGCAGCACGGGGACTCTACCCATGAGCCCAGATACGCAGTATTTT. Its protein is CASSTGTLPMSPDTQYF.

The CDR3 DNA follows: TGTGCCAGCTCACCTGGCAGGGGAAGAGGGGACACTGAAGCTTTCTTT. Amino acid sequence: CASSPGRGRGDTEAFF. The V call is TRBV18, the J call TRBJ1-1; D perhaps matches TRBD1 (6 bases). Per the germline V gene, CDR1 is KGHSH and CDR2 is LQKENI. CDR3 size: 16 residues. V was cut by 3 bases and J by 3 bases, with 17 bases left in between.

Comments on this clone: An end of the junction differs from the germline gene, which may be a read error. This chain joins TRBV7-9 and TRBJ2-5; 8 bases are a match to TRBD2. Germline CDR1 reads SEHNR; CDR2 reads FQNEAQ (reference sequence). This CDR3 has 17 amino acids. The CDR3 is CSSSLVPAGGSQETQYF. The CDR3 region has the DNA TGTTCCAGCAGCTTAGTCCCTGCGGGAGGCTCCCAAGAGACCCAGTACTTC.

Regarding this clone: This is likely a read error, given that the CDR3 carries no conserved phenylalanine or tryptophan at its end. The V and J genes are TRBV7-2 and TRBJ1-6; D not certain. Germline assignment: CDR1 SGHTA and CDR2 FQGNSA. Between the trimmed V and J ends, which lost 2 bases and 0 bases, there was a span of 5 bases. CDR3 size: 15 residues. CDR3 residues: CASSLSSSYNSPLHL. CDR3 nucleotide sequence: TGTGCCAGCAGCTTAAGTAGCTCCTATAATTCACCCCTCCACCTT.

V is TRBV5-4 and J is TRBJ2-7, with 12 bases matching TRBD2. Germline CDR1 and CDR2: SGHNT and YYREEE (reference sequence). Germline trimming cut 5 bases from V and 2 bases from J; bases unmatched to any gene: 14. The CDR3 length is 18 residues. The CDR3 DNA follows: TGTGCCAGCAGGCCGGGACTAGCGGGCCCAACCCGTGCCTACGAGCAGTACTTC. Its translation is CASRPGLAGPTRAYEQYF.

V usage is TRBV4-1 and J usage is TRBJ2-5; 12 positions match TRBD2. The CDR3 runs 19 residues. Germline CDR1 and CDR2: MGHRA and YSYEKL. Trimming at V came to 3 bases and at J to 1 base, leaving 12 bases not matched to a gene. CDR3 loop: CASSQTSGRPSPLQETQYF. In DNA, the CDR3 is TGCGCCAGCAGCCAGACTAGCGGGAGACCGAGTCCCCTCCAAGAGACCCAGTACTTC.

In this sample, this clone turned up a few times. The chain is built from TRBV30 and TRBJ1-6; unclear D gene. Trimming left V 3 bases short and J 7 bases short, with 10 bases between. CDR3 length: 13 residues. Germline lookup yields CDR1 GTSNPN and CDR2 SVGIG (reference sequence). In DNA, the CDR3 is TGTGCCTGGAGGGGCCTGAACAATTCACCCCTCCACTTT. Its translation: CAWRGLNNSPLHF.

The chain has TRBV10-3 and TRBJ1-1, with D possibly TRBD1 on 5 matching bases. Germline V gene data show CDR1 as ENHRY and CDR2 as SYGVKD. The V and J ends lost 5 bases and 1 base respectively, with 11 bases between them. This CDR3 has 14 residues. CDR3 in amino acids: CAISYTGGNTEAFF. The CDR3 bases are TGTGCCATCAGTTACACCGGGGGGAACACTGAAGCTTTCTTT.

CDR3 nucleotide sequence: TGTGCCAGCAGGGACGCGGGGCAGCCCCAGCATTTT. This sequence encodes CASRDAGQPQHF. The chain carries TRBV28 and TRBJ1-5; no reliable D call. V was pared by 6 bases and J by 7 bases, with 10 bases between. The CDR3 sequence is 12 residues long. Germline V gene lookup returns CDR1 MDHEN and CDR2 SYDVKM.

The rearrangement joins TRBV28 to TRBJ2-1; D not resolved. Germline CDR1 and CDR2: MDHEN and SYDVKM. The CDR3 is made up of 15 amino acids. The V end lost 6 bases, the J end lost 1 base, and 13 bases lay between the germline ends. Here the CDR3 DNA reads TGTGCCAGCAGAAAATCCACCGGGTCCTACAATGAGCAGTTCTTC. It codes for CASRKSTGSYNEQFF.

The V call is TRBV6-1, the J call TRBJ1-3; D not resolved. V was pared by 0 bases and J by 0 bases, with 9 bases between. The CDR3 runs 16 residues. Germline V gives CDR1 MNHNS, CDR2 SASEGT. The CDR3 loop is CASSEAHKTSGNTIYF. The CDR3 coding sequence is TGTGCCAGCAGTGAAGCACACAAAACCTCTGGAAACACCATATATTTT.

The rearrangement links TRBV6-5 to TRBJ1-2; 7 nucleotides line up with TRBD1. The CDR3 totals 13 residues. Germline V CDR1 and CDR2: MNHEY, SVGAGI. Germline trimming cut 6 bases from V and 8 bases from J; bases unmatched to any gene: 9. The CDR3 sequence: CASRRQGWEGYTF. The CDR3, as DNA: TGTGCCAGCAGACGACAGGGTTGGGAAGGCTACACCTTC.

The V call is TRBV14, the J call TRBJ2-2; the D gene is possibly TRBD2 (6 bases). The CDR3 length is 14 residues. With 4 bases removed from V and 5 bases from J, the gap between germline ends came to 11 bases. CDR1 SGHDN and CDR2 FVKESK come from the germline V gene. CDR3 nucleotides: TGTGCCAGCAGCCCTATGGGGGGAACCGGGGAGCTGTTTTTT. Protein sequence: CASSPMGGTGELFF. Filled out from reference TRBV14 and TRBJ2-2, the complete variable domain reads EAGVTQFPSHSVIEKGQTVTLRCDPISGHDNLYWYRRVMGKEIKFLLHFVKESKQDESGMPNNRFLAERTGGTYSTLKVQPAELEDSGVYFCASSPMGGTGELFFGEGSRLTVL.

This clone was detected a few times. This sequence joins TRBV7-2 and TRBJ2-4; D unclear. V gave up 2 bases and J gave up 3 bases, with 5 bases separating them. The CDR3 extends over 13 amino acids. CDR1 SGHTA and CDR2 FQGNSA come from the germline V gene. The CDR3 DNA reads as TGTGCCAGCAGCTTACACATCAAAAACATTCAGTACTTC. As protein: CASSLHIKNIQYF.

The table lists this clone with a count of one. The chain has TRBV7-8 and TRBJ2-1, with 7 bases identical to TRBD2. This CDR3 region has 16 residues. Germline-derived CDR1 and CDR2 are SGHVS and FQNEAQ. V was pared by 1 base and J by 2 bases, with 5 bases of the junction left unmatched. CDR3 DNA: TGTGCCAGCAGCTTAGTGGGACTACAAGCCTACAATGAGCAGTTCTTC. Translating gives CASSLVGLQAYNEQFF.

The gene calls are TRBV2 and TRBJ2-5; the match to TRBD1 covers 7 bases. V dropped 4 bases and J dropped 1; count of bases not matched to a gene: 3. Germline V CDR1 and CDR2: SNHLY, FYNNEI. CDR3 length: 14 residues. CDR3 DNA: TGTGCCAGCAGTGTGAGGACAGGCCAAGAGACCCAGTACTTC. As protein: CASSVRTGQETQYF.

The chain joins TRBV7-2 to TRBJ1-2, with TRBD1 matching 7 bases. This CDR3 has 14 amino acids. Germline lookup yields CDR1 SGHTA and CDR2 FQGNSA. V was pared by 4 bases and J by 6 bases, with 8 bases of the junction left unmatched. The CDR3: CASSSLQGKNGYTF. CDR3 sequence (DNA): TGTGCCAGCAGCTCCTTACAGGGGAAAAATGGCTACACCTTC.

This chain uses TRBV7-3 with TRBJ2-2, with D perhaps matching TRBD1 (5 bases). The ends were cut back, 2 bases at V and 7 bases at J, with 14 bases in the middle. CDR1 is SGHTA, CDR2 FQGTGA, per germline. The CDR3 is 15 amino acids. CDR3 nucleotides: TGTGCCAGCAGCTTAGGTCCCCAGGGCGGCGGGGAGCTGTTTTTT. Its protein product is CASSLGPQGGGELFF.

V and J are TRBV5-8 and TRBJ1-6, with 8 nucleotides matching TRBD1. V shed 0 bases, J shed 0 bases, and the junction held 8 bases outside the gene matches. CDR1 is SGHTS and CDR2 is YDEGEE in the germline V gene. The CDR3 runs 19 residues. CDR3 sequence: CASSLGEGQESSYNSPLHF. CDR3 coding DNA: TGTGCCAGCAGCTTGGGGGAGGGACAGGAGAGCTCCTATAATTCACCCCTCCACTTT.

The V and J genes are TRBV4-1 and TRBJ2-5, with D possibly matching TRBD1 (5 bases). The CDR3 has 14 residues. V shed 4 bases and J shed 2 bases, with 11 bases lying between them. Germline-derived CDR1 and CDR2 are MGHRA and YSYEKL. In DNA, the CDR3 is TGCGCCAGCAGCCTGGGGCGTAGGCAAGAGACCCAGTACTTC. Protein sequence: CASSLGRRQETQYF.